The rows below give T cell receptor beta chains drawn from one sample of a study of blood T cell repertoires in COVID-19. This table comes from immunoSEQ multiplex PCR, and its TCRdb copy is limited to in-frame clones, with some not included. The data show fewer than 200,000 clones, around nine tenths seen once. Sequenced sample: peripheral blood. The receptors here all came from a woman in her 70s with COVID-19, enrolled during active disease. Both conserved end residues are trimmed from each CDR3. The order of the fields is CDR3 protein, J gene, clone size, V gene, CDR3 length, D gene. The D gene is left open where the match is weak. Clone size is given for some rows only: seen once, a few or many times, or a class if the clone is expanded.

cdr3_aa: ASSPYSR; j_call: TRBJ1-6; clone_size: -; v_call: TRBV18; cdr3_length: 7; d_call: -
cdr3_aa: ASSYSTAAVEQF; j_call: TRBJ2-1; clone_size: -; v_call: TRBV6-5; cdr3_length: 12; d_call: -
cdr3_aa: ASTFGGSYEQY; j_call: TRBJ2-7; clone_size: -; v_call: TRBV5-5; cdr3_length: 11; d_call: -
cdr3_aa: ASSNPGLEQY; j_call: TRBJ2-7; clone_size: -; v_call: TRBV6-5; cdr3_length: 10; d_call: -
cdr3_aa: ASSVGDRSYNEQF; j_call: TRBJ2-1; clone_size: -; v_call: TRBV9; cdr3_length: 13; d_call: TRBD1
cdr3_aa: ASSYVQGAPNGYT; j_call: TRBJ1-2; clone_size: once; v_call: TRBV28; cdr3_length: 13; d_call: TRBD1
cdr3_aa: ASSVVDTQAYGYT; j_call: TRBJ1-2; clone_size: -; v_call: TRBV9; cdr3_length: 13; d_call: -
cdr3_aa: ASSSWTSGRPETQY; j_call: TRBJ2-5; clone_size: -; v_call: TRBV19; cdr3_length: 14; d_call: TRBD2
cdr3_aa: ASQALNTGELF; j_call: TRBJ2-2; clone_size: -; v_call: TRBV7-3; cdr3_length: 11; d_call: -
cdr3_aa: ASSLQRDTEAF; j_call: TRBJ1-1; clone_size: -; v_call: TRBV7-2; cdr3_length: 11; d_call: -
cdr3_aa: ASSEQGTGANVLT; j_call: TRBJ2-6; clone_size: -; v_call: TRBV6-4; cdr3_length: 13; d_call: -
cdr3_aa: ASSAQGTGREPQH; j_call: TRBJ1-5; clone_size: -; v_call: TRBV2; cdr3_length: 13; d_call: -